The clone carrying this TCR beta chain was counted once. This sample was taken from a study of blood T cell repertoires in COVID-19. Overall study: The samples span acute and convalescent COVID-19 from the United States, Italy and Spain.

In the original analysis: How many nucleated cells were present was estimated from reference gene primer amplification. Sequencing used immunoSEQ multiplex PCR; TCRdb keeps in-frame clones, though not all of them. The D gene and trimming were derived from the DNA, and the V and J assignments and clone size from that table. Of around 27,000 clones listed, approximately 94% are singletons. CDR3 length: 14 amino acids. Germline CDR1 LGHNA, CDR2 YSLEER. V lost 6 bases to trimming and J lost 0 bases, with 12 bases between them. V usage is TRBV4-3 and J usage is TRBJ2-7, with D uncertain. Sequencing used peripheral blood. This clonotype was sampled from a human donor with active COVID-19. The donor label of this sample is uncertain. The CDR3 protein is CASSHDKSSYEQYF. CDR3 DNA: TGCGCCAGCAGTCACGACAAGAGCTCCTACGAGCAGTACTTC.